These 32 T cell receptor beta chains share one sample of origin, sequenced in a study of molecular identifiers for immune sequencing clone quantification. A single record per CDR3 protein comes from TCRdb applying MiXCR to the PCR reads. The sample holds about 640,000 distinct CDR3 sequences, less than 20% seen once. Sequences were obtained from naive CD8+ T cells from blood, with Jurkat cell RNA spiked in. Described subset: FACS-sorted CD8+CD4-CCR7+CD45RA+ naive T cells. These receptors were taken from a human donor in good health. Some libraries in this study had Jurkat cell RNA spiked in.

This clonotype was seen many times. The V and J genes are TRBV3-1 and TRBJ2-3, with 8 bases matching TRBD2. J was trimmed by 5 bases and V by 0 bases; bases with no gene match: 7. This CDR3 is 16 amino acids long. Germline loops: CDR1 LGHDT, CDR2 YNNKEL (reference sequence). The CDR3 DNA follows: TGTGCCAGCAGCCAAGATATGGCGGGGGGCCTAGATACGCAGTATTTT. This sequence encodes CASSQDMAGGLDTQYF.

The chain combines TRBV20-1 with TRBJ1-3; D may be TRBD1 (6 bases). The CDR3 covers 15 residues. Germline-derived CDR1 and CDR2 are DFQATT and SNEGSKA (reference sequence). Trimming took 3 bases from V and 4 from J, leaving 16 bases between them. The CDR3 spells CSARTPSTGGNTIYF. The CDR3, as DNA: TGCAGTGCTAGGACACCATCTACAGGGGGAAACACCATATATTTT.

This clonotype was picked up many times. The rearrangement links TRBV28 to TRBJ2-3, with 12 bases fitting TRBD2. Germline CDR1 is MDHEN and CDR2 is SYDVKM. V was clipped by 10 bases and J by 5 bases; unmatched bases: 10. This CDR3 contains 15 residues. CDR3: CATATTSGRRDTQYF. For the CDR3, the DNA is TGTGCCACCGCCACGACTAGCGGGAGACGAGATACGCAGTATTTT.

In this sample, this clonotype turned up many times. The chain uses TRBV28 and TRBJ2-7; the match to TRBD2 covers 9 bases. The CDR3 has 14 residues. Germline CDR1 MDHEN, CDR2 SYDVKM. Trimming cost V 3 bases and J 3 bases; bases outside gene matches: 3. In nucleotides, the CDR3 is TGTGCCAGCAGTTTTCTAGCGGGGATCTACGAGCAGTACTTC. Encoded protein: CASSFLAGIYEQYF.

In its sample, this clonotype was seen many times. V gene TRBV2 combines with J gene TRBJ2-5; D is unresolved. Germline V gene lookup returns CDR1 SNHLY and CDR2 FYNNEI. The V gene lost 1 base and the J gene lost 3 bases, with 12 bases spanning the gap. This CDR3 spans 15 amino acids. The CDR3 here is CASSEGHTWEETQYF. The CDR3, as DNA: TGTGCCAGCAGTGAAGGACATACCTGGGAAGAGACCCAGTACTTC.

The sample holds many counts of this clonotype. The rearrangement uses TRBV23-1 and TRBJ2-7, with D possibly TRBD2 on 7 matching bases. TRBV23-1 qualifies as an ORF whose function is uncertain. V lost 9 bases, J lost 6 bases, and 12 bases lay in between. The CDR3 has 11 residues. The CDR3 DNA sequence: TGCGCCAGTCCCCGGGGGGCCGAGCAGTACTTC. Translating it yields CASPRGAEQYF.

CDR3: CASSQDPGPGETQYF. CDR3 nucleotides: TGCGCCAGCAGCCAAGATCCAGGACCGGGTGAGACCCAGTACTTC. This sequence joins TRBV4-1 and TRBJ2-5; D gene unclear. The CDR3 is 15 residues long. Trimming left V 0 bases short and J 5 bases short, with 13 bases between. Germline V gives CDR1 MGHRA, CDR2 YSYEKL.

The chain carries TRBV5-8 and TRBJ2-1, with a tentative D call TRBD1 (5 bases). This CDR3 region has 12 residues. Germline lookup yields CDR1 SGHTS and CDR2 YDEGEE. Trimming pared 6 bases from V and 9 bases from J, leaving 13 bases between. Here the CDR3 DNA reads TGTGCCAGCAACGACCAGGGTCCTGAGCAGTTCTTC. Translating it yields CASNDQGPEQFF. Complete variable domain (other parts from reference TRBV5-8 and TRBJ2-1): EAGVTQSPTHLIKTRGQQATLRCSPISGHTSVYWYQQALGLGLQFLLWYDEGEERNRGNFPPRFSGRQFPNYSSELNVNALELEDSALYLCASNDQGPEQFFGPGTRLTVL.

This chain links TRBV12-3 or TRBV12-4 with TRBJ2-2; D might be TRBD1 or TRBD2, each matching 5 bases. Trimming removed 2 bases at V and 6 bases at J, with 13 bases between. The CDR3 runs 15 residues. The CDR3 is CASSLTGLNSGELFF. The CDR3 DNA sequence: TGTGCCAGCAGTTTAACGGGGCTTAACTCCGGGGAGCTGTTTTTT.

CDR3 in amino acids: CASGRSQHGDNSPLHF. Here the CDR3 DNA reads TGTGCCAGCGGACGTAGTCAACACGGGGATAATTCACCCCTCCACTTT. The chain links TRBV11-2 to TRBJ1-6; D ambiguous. V dropped 8 bases and J dropped 5 bases, with 19 bases sitting between them. Per the germline V gene, CDR1 is SGHAT and CDR2 is FQNNGV. The length of the CDR3 is 16 residues.

This clonotype has just a few counts. The rearrangement links TRBV7-9 to TRBJ1-4; D is unresolved. Trimming shortened V by 5 bases and J by 6 bases, and 10 bases separated the two germline ends. In germline, CDR1 is SEHNR, CDR2 FQNEAQ (reference sequence). The length of the CDR3 is 13 residues. The DNA of the CDR3 is TGTGCCAGCAGCCCAGAATTATATGAAAAACTGTTTTTT. Its protein is CASSPELYEKLFF.

This clonotype appeared many times. The gene calls are TRBV5-7 and TRBJ2-3, with D uncertain. TRBV5-7 belongs to the ORF category, with a function that is uncertain. Between the trimmed V and J ends, which lost 4 bases and 1 base, there was a span of 16 bases. The CDR3 spans 16 residues. CDR3 sequence: CASSPSPLPGTDTQYF. The CDR3 nucleotides are TGTGCCAGCAGCCCATCACCTCTACCAGGCACAGATACGCAGTATTTT.

Remarks on this clonotype: Being one base from a much bigger clone, this may be a read error. The chain links TRBV20-1 to TRBJ2-4, with no clear D. In germline, CDR1 is DFQATT, CDR2 SNEGSKA (reference sequence). The CDR3 loop spans 11 amino acids. CDR3 loop: CGARSKVIQYF. The CDR3 DNA reads as TGCGGTGCTAGGTCCAAAGTGATTCAGTACTTC.

This clonotype was seen repeatedly, ten times or more. V is TRBV27 and J is TRBJ2-1, with 10 bases fitting TRBD2. This CDR3 comprises 16 residues. Germline V gives CDR1 MNHEY, CDR2 SMNVEV (reference sequence). With V trimmed by 7 bases and J by 10 bases, 16 bases remained unmatched. The CDR3 protein is CASIGTSERGGPEQFF. CDR3 nucleotide sequence: TGTGCCAGCATCGGTACATCGGAGCGGGGGGGCCCAGAGCAGTTCTTC.

This clonotype was observed at least ten times. The V and J genes are TRBV27 and TRBJ1-5, with 8 bases lining up with TRBD1. V dropped 2 bases and J dropped 4; count of bases not matched to a gene: 4. This CDR3 is 15 amino acids long. Looked up from germline, CDR1 is MNHEY and CDR2 is SMNVEV (reference sequence). The CDR3, as DNA: TGTGCCAGCAGTTTAATGGGACAGGTTAATCAGCCCCAGCATTTT. It codes for CASSLMGQVNQPQHF.

The table lists this clonotype with many counts. V gene TRBV5-4 combines with J gene TRBJ2-4; D may be TRBD1 or TRBD2 (5 bases each). The V end was cut by 0 bases, the J end by 8 bases, with 15 bases between. From germline, CDR1 is SGHNT and CDR2 YYREEE (reference sequence). The CDR3 extends over 15 amino acids. CDR3 sequence: CASSLDEGMGDIQYF. CDR3 in DNA: TGTGCCAGCAGCTTGGATGAGGGCATGGGGGACATTCAGTACTTC.

The chain combines TRBV29-1 with TRBJ2-7; D is undetermined. Trimming removed 0 bases from V and 3 bases from J, with 3 bases in between. Germline-derived CDR1 and CDR2 are SQVTM and ANQGSEA. This CDR3 region has 11 residues. CDR3: CSVEDNYEQYF. CDR3 bases: TGCAGCGTTGAAGACAACTACGAGCAGTACTTC.

This clonotype was seen repeatedly, ten times or more. This chain links TRBV7-9 with TRBJ2-2; weak D call: TRBD2 (5 bases). Germline assignment: CDR1 SEHNR and CDR2 FQNEAQ (reference sequence). This CDR3 has 15 amino acids. V lost 5 bases, J lost 4 bases, and 14 bases lay in between. The CDR3 coding sequence is TGTGCCAGCAGCCCAAGCGTGAGCGGCACCGGGGAGCTGTTTTTT. Protein product: CASSPSVSGTGELFF. The whole variable domain, remainder taken from reference TRBV7-9 and TRBJ2-2, is DTGVSQNPRHKITKRGQNVTFRCDPISEHNRLYWYRQTLGQGPEFLTYFQNEAQLEKSRLLSDRFSAERPKGSFSTLEIQRTEQGDSAMYLCASSPSVSGTGELFFGEGSRLTVL.

The J gene is TRBJ2-7, the V gene TRBV12-3 or TRBV12-4; perhaps TRBD1 as D (6 bases). CDR3 length equals 12 residues. Trimming removed 5 bases at V and 6 bases at J, with 11 bases between. The CDR3 is CASSPFRGEQYF. The CDR3 DNA reads as TGTGCCAGCAGTCCCTTCAGGGGCGAGCAGTACTTC.

This clonotype was detected ten times or more. V is TRBV14 and J is TRBJ2-6; D is undetermined. The CDR3 totals 13 residues. CDR1 is SGHDN and CDR2 is FVKESK in the germline V gene. V shed 3 bases and J shed 0 bases, with 0 bases lying between them. This CDR3 is CASSHSGANVLTF. CDR3 bases: TGTGCCAGCAGCCACTCTGGGGCCAACGTCCTGACTTTC. The variable domain in full, with the rest retrieved from reference TRBV14 and TRBJ2-6, is EAGVTQFPSHSVIEKGQTVTLRCDPISGHDNLYWYRRVMGKEIKFLLHFVKESKQDESGMPNNRFLAERTGGTYSTLKVQPAELEDSGVYFCASSHSGANVLTFGAGSRLTVL.

This clonotype has just a few counts. A read error may be the cause here, since a much bigger clone is one base away. This chain uses TRBV13 with TRBJ2-7; weak D call: TRBD2 (7 bases). CDR3 size: 13 residues. CDR1 is PRHDT, CDR2 FYEKMQ, per germline (reference sequence). The CDR3 spells CASLAAGAGEQCF. The CDR3 bases are TGTGCCAGCCTAGCGGCGGGGGCAGGCGAGCAGTGCTTC.

At least ten counts were recorded for this clonotype. The chain has TRBV13 and TRBJ2-3; D is unresolved. Germline V gives CDR1 PRHDT, CDR2 FYEKMQ (reference sequence). There are 16 residues in the CDR3. V was clipped by 4 bases and J by 5 bases, with 19 bases between them. In nucleotides, the CDR3 is TGTGCCAGCAGCTCCCTCTTCTCCCTGGACGGAGATACGCAGTATTTT. Translation gives CASSSLFSLDGDTQYF.

Regarding this clonotype: A much larger clone lies a single base off, so this may be a read error. The chain couples TRBV6-6 to TRBJ1-3; the D is unclear. The CDR3 consists of 16 residues. V lost 6 bases and J lost 3, with 18 bases in between. From germline, CDR1 is MNHNY and CDR2 SVGAGI (reference sequence). CDR3 region: CASSRGSGRFGNTIYF. For the CDR3, the DNA is TGTGCCAGCAGCCGTGGCAGTGGTCGGTTTGGAAACACCATATATTTT.

This clonotype was found many times. The rearrangement uses TRBV7-9 and TRBJ1-5; no firm D call. Germline CDR1 SEHNR, CDR2 FQNEAQ (reference sequence). This CDR3 is built from 14 residues. V was clipped by 5 bases and J by 0 bases, with 8 bases between them. The CDR3 loop is CASSKDASNQPQHF. Here the CDR3 DNA reads TGTGCCAGCAGCAAAGACGCTAGCAATCAGCCCCAGCATTTT.

Notes on this clonotype: Possible read error: a much larger clone is one base away. CDR3 protein: CASSRTGGNTNEKLVF. The CDR3, as DNA: TGTGCCAGCAGCCGGACAGGGGGTAATACTAATGAAAAACTGGTTTTT. This chain connects TRBV7-9 to TRBJ1-4; 10 bases agree with TRBD1. This CDR3 is 16 amino acids long. Germline V CDR1 and CDR2: SEHNR, FQNEAQ (reference sequence).

This clonotype was recorded once. A much larger clone differs from this one at a single base, so this may be a read error. V gene TRBV28 combines with J gene TRBJ1-5; TRBD1 is a possible D gene (5 bases). Germline-derived CDR1 and CDR2 are MDHEN and SYDVKM. The CDR3 consists of 13 residues. V lost 0 bases and J 9 bases, leaving 9 bases between the germline ends. This chain's CDR3 is CASSLWGGGPQHF. The DNA of the CDR3 is TGTGCCAGCAGTTTATGGGGGGGGGGGCCCCAGCATTTT.

This clonotype was picked up many times. The chain is built from TRBV12-3 or TRBV12-4 and TRBJ2-3; TRBD2 aligns across 7 bases. V gave up 5 bases and J gave up 5 bases; unmatched junction bases: 7. The CDR3 consists of 14 residues. CDR3 coding DNA: TGTGCCAGCAGTGCGACTGGACTAGAAGATACGCAGTATTTT. Protein: CASSATGLEDTQYF.

This clonotype was seen ten or more times. The chain carries TRBV6-5 and TRBJ2-7; TRBD2 is a possible D gene (5 bases). Germline loops: CDR1 MNHEY, CDR2 SVGAGI. The CDR3 runs 13 residues. Trimming took off 5 bases at V and 3 bases at J, with 11 bases between the two ends. In DNA, the CDR3 is TGTGCCAGCAGTACGGGGAGTAACTACGAGCAGTACTTC. Its translation: CASSTGSNYEQYF.

This clonotype was counted at least ten times. The CDR3 loop reads CASSLDGGNYNEQFF. In DNA form, the CDR3 reads TGTGCCAGCAGCTTGGACGGGGGAAACTACAATGAGCAGTTCTTC. The genes are TRBV11-3 and TRBJ2-1, with D possibly being TRBD2 (6 bases). CDR3 length equals 15 residues. Germline CDR1 is SGHNT and CDR2 is YENEEA. With 3 bases removed from V and 3 bases from J, the gap between germline ends came to 12 bases.

This chain links TRBV27 with TRBJ1-1; D unclear. CDR1 and CDR2 (germline): MNHEY, SMNVEV (reference sequence). The CDR3 is 13 amino acids. Trimming removed 3 bases at V and 5 bases at J, with 10 bases between. CDR3 coding DNA: TGTGCCAGCAGTTTGGCCGGGCAGACTGAAGCTTTCTTT. Translated: CASSLAGQTEAFF.

The chain combines TRBV19 with TRBJ2-7, with 8 bases matching TRBD2. There are 14 residues in the CDR3. The junction had 6 bases not matched to a gene; V was cut back by 6 bases and J by 2 bases. CDR1 and CDR2 from the germline V gene are LNHDA and SQIVND (reference sequence). CDR3 in DNA: TGTGCCAGTAGCACACGGGGGGGCACCTACGAGCAGTACTTC. This sequence encodes CASSTRGGTYEQYF.

This clonotype was recorded at least ten times. The V gene is TRBV20-1, the J gene TRBJ2-7; possibly TRBD2 for D (7 bases). The germline V and J ends were trimmed by 7 bases and 3 bases, with 16 bases remaining between them. Germline CDR1 is DFQATT and CDR2 is SNEGSKA (reference sequence). The CDR3 totals 13 residues. The CDR3 DNA is TGCAGTGGGGAGGGGGAAGGAAGCTACGAGCAGTACTTC. This translates into CSGEGEGSYEQYF.